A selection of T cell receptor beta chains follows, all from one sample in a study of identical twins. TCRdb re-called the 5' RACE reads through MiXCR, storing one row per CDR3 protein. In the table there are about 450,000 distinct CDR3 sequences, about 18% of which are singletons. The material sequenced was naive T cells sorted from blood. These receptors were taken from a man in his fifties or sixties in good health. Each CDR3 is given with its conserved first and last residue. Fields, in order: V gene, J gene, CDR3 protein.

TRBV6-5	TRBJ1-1	CASSYSGGLNTEAFF
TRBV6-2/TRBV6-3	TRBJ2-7	CASSYSGLAIRSYEQYF
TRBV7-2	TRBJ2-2	CASSDPGTGFPGELFF
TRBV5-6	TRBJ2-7	CASSLLRGLAVSYEQYF
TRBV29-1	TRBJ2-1	CSALQGYSYNEQFF
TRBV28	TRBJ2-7	CASSDRVIPYEQYF
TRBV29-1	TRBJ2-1	CSVVPGLAGGLPYSYNEQFF
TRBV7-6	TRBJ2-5	CASSLGSNRWGTQYF
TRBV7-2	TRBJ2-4	CASSLASGAGRNIQYF
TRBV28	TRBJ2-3	CASSSPASGRPDTQYF
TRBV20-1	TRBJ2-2	CSARNTSGWITGELFF
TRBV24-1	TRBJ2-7	CATSEALSGEQYF
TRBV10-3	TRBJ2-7	CAISEQGTYEQYF
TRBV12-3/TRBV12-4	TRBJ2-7	CASSFTPGQGYEQYF
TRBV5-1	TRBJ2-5	CASSLGQHQTQYF
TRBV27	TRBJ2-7	CASSSMGEQYF
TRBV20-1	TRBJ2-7	CSASLPQVAYEQYF
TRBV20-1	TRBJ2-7	CSARVEGFSYEQYF
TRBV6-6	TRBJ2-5	CASRLIRQETQYF
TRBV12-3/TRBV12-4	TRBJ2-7	CASRTLKKDEQYF
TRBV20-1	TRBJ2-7	CSAWTSGRDEQYF
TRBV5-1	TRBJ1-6	CASSLAGQSGNSPLHF
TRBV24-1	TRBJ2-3	CATSDPGQDADTQYF
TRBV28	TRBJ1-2	CASSLSLGQVPGYTF
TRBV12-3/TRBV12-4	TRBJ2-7	CASSLGPQIRQYF
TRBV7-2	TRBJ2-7	CASSLFGTGIPYEQYF
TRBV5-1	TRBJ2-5	CASSLTPPAGGKETQYF
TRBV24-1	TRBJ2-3	CATSEGGAPFTDTQYF
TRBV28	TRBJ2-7	CASSLAREQYF
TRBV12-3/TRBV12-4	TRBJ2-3	CASSLVGTDTQYF
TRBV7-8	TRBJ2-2	CASSSYRVTGVNTGELFF
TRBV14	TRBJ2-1	CASSQDHATEQFF
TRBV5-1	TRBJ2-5	CASNSGSRETQYF
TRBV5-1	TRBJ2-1	CASSTGQPYNEQFF
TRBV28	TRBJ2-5	CASSLSYQETQYF
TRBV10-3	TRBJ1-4	CAISEFPGTANEKLFF
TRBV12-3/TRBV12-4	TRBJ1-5	CASSENRGNQPQHF
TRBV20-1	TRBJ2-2	CSASQRTALSTGELFF
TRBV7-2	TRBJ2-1	CASTPVPSTNEQFF
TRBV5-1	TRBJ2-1	CASSFRRGNEQFF
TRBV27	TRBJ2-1	CASSPLLRDREQFF
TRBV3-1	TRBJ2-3	CASRLGSRGDTQYF
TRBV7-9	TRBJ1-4	CASSPTSTNEKLFF
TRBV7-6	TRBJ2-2	CASSLGGRANTGELFF
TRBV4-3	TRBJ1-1	CASSQDPTNTEAFF
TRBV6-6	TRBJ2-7	CASSKGRYEQYF
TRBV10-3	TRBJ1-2	CASGPPGGYGYTF
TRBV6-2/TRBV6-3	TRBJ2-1	CAMSGGPYNEQFF
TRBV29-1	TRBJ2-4	CSVQTGVDIQYF
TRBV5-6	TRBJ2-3	CASSYTTDTQYF
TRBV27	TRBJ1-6	CASSSTPGQYNSPLHF
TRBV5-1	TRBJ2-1	CASSLQGSEGNEQFF
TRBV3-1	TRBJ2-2	CASSQDEPFIRGTGELFF